The rows below give T cell receptor beta chains drawn from one sample of a study of T cells in Graves' hyperthyroidism and ophthalmopathy. In TCRdb, the multiplex PCR reads were re-called with MiXCR into one record per CDR3 protein. The sample shows more than 550,000 distinct CDR3 sequences, around 20% of them seen only once. The material sequenced was blood. These receptors were taken from a woman in her forties or fifties with Graves' hyperthyroidism that later progressed to Graves' ophthalmopathy. The CDR3 runs from the conserved cysteine through the conserved F or W. The D gene is left open where the match is weak. Clone size appears in some rows only: once, few, many, or a class for an expanded clone.

D gene,V gene,clone size,J gene,CDR3 DNA,CDR3 protein
.,TRBV18,many,TRBJ2-5,TGTGCCAGCTCACCCGAGACAGGGAGGAAGACCCAGTACTTC,CASSPETGRKTQYF
.,TRBV2,many,TRBJ1-4,TGTGCCAGCAGTGAGGGCAGAGGAAGGGGTGAAAAACTGTTTTTT,CASSEGRGRGEKLFF
.,TRBV6-1,.,TRBJ2-3,TGTGCCAGCAGTACCCAGGGGCGGATTAGCACAGATACGCAGTATTTT,CASSTQGRISTDTQYF
.,TRBV6-1,.,TRBJ1-3,TGTGCCAGCAGGGACTCTGGAAACACCATATATTTT,CASRDSGNTIYF
TRBD1,TRBV27,many,TRBJ1-4,TGTGCCAGCAGTCCCAGGGGGGGAAATGAAAAACTGTTTTTT,CASSPRGGNEKLFF
TRBD1,TRBV11-2,many,TRBJ1-2,TGTGCCAGCAGCTACAGTCCGGGACAGGGCCTTCTATATGGCTACACCTTC,CASSYSPGQGLLYGYTF
TRBD1,TRBV27,.,TRBJ1-1,TGTGCCAGCAGAGACCGGGACAGTGAAGCTTTCTTT,CASRDRDSEAFF
TRBD1,TRBV10-3,.,TRBJ2-1,TGTGCCATCAGTGAGGTGACAGGGGAAAATGAGCAGTTCTTC,CAISEVTGENEQFF
.,TRBV4-1,.,TRBJ1-1,TGCGCCAGCAGCCAAGATGCATCCGAGACAGGGAACACTGAAGCTTTCTTT,CASSQDASETGNTEAFF
TRBD1,TRBV7-3,many,TRBJ2-3,TGTGCCAGCAGCTTGGACAGGGTGGCAGATACGCAGTATTTT,CASSLDRVADTQYF
TRBD1,TRBV6-1,many,TRBJ1-1,TGTGCCAGTAGACAGGGGGAAGAGAACACTGAAGCTTTCTTT,CASRQGEENTEAFF
TRBD1,TRBV29-1,.,TRBJ2-2,TGCAGCGTTTCCAACCCGGGACAGGGGACCGGGGAGCTGTTTTTT,CSVSNPGQGTGELFF
.,TRBV5-1,few,TRBJ2-2,TGCGCCAGCAACAGGGACACCCTGAACACCGGGGAGCTGTTTTTT,CASNRDTLNTGELFF
.,TRBV28,.,TRBJ1-1,TGTGCCAGCAGCCAACAGTTCATGAACACTGAAGCTTTCTTT,CASSQQFMNTEAFF
.,TRBV27,many,TRBJ2-1,TGTGCCAGCAGTTTCAGGAGCAATGAGCAGTTCTTC,CASSFRSNEQFF
.,TRBV20-1,.,TRBJ1-6,TGCAGTGCTACCACAGGGACCTGGGACCCTAACAATTCACCCCTCCACTTT,CSATTGTWDPNNSPLHF
TRBD1,TRBV7-9,few,TRBJ2-5,TGTGCCAGCGAAACAGGGGGCTTCGGTGAGACCCAGTACTTC,CASETGGFGETQYF
TRBD2,TRBV9,.,TRBJ2-5,TGTGCCAGCAGCGCCGAGAGGGGACTAGCGGGCCAAGAGACCCAGTACTTC,CASSAERGLAGQETQYF
.,TRBV3-1,many,TRBJ2-1,TGTGCCAGCAGCCAAGGAGGAGGGTTGTTGCGTGAGCAGTTCTTC,CASSQGGGLLREQFF
.,TRBV30,.,TRBJ1-6,TGTGCCTGGATGGAGGGGATTTCACCCCTCCACTTT,CAWMEGISPLHF
.,TRBV3-1,many,TRBJ1-1,TGTGCCAGCAGCCAGACACAGGAGAACACTGAAGCTTTCTTT,CASSQTQENTEAFF
TRBD1,TRBV6-2/TRBV6-3,many,TRBJ2-1,TGTGCCAGCAGTTACTCGCTTGGACAGGGGGACAATGAGCAGTTCTTC,CASSYSLGQGDNEQFF
.,TRBV18,many,TRBJ1-1,TGTGCCAGCTCAGTACGACCGGCGGATCTGAACACTGAAGCTTTCTTT,CASSVRPADLNTEAFF
TRBD1,TRBV5-1,few,TRBJ1-1,TGCGCCAGCAGCTTAGACAGGGGAATAATCACTGAAGCTTTCTTT,CASSLDRGIITEAFF
TRBD2,TRBV5-6,once,TRBJ2-5,TGTGCCAGCAGCTTCCCCCCGGCGGGGGGGTTCAACTTC,CASSFPPAGGFNF
.,TRBV5-1,many,TRBJ2-7,TGCGCCAGCAGCTTGGCTGGAGGGATCGAGCAGTACTTC,CASSLAGGIEQYF
.,TRBV20-1,.,TRBJ1-2,TGCAGTGCTAGGCCGACGGTTGTCTATGGCTACACCTTC,CSARPTVVYGYTF
.,TRBV20-1,few,TRBJ2-1,TGCAGTGCTCGAGGGCCGGTAGCCGCTGAGCAGTTCTTC,CSARGPVAAEQFF
TRBD1,TRBV19,.,TRBJ2-7,TGTGCCAGTAGTACCGGGACAGGCACCTACGAGCAGTACTTC,CASSTGTGTYEQYF
TRBD1,TRBV7-8,many,TRBJ1-1,TGTGCCAGCAGCCCCGACAGGGGTAACACTGAAGCTTTCTTT,CASSPDRGNTEAFF
.,TRBV12-3/TRBV12-4,once,TRBJ1-2,TGTGCCAGCAGTTTTTCAGTCACAGATGGCTACACCTTC,CASSFSVTDGYTF
TRBD1,TRBV6-5,.,TRBJ2-2,TGTGCCAGCAGTTACTCGGGGGACAGCCTCACCGGGGAGCTGTTTTTT,CASSYSGDSLTGELFF
.,TRBV30,few,TRBJ1-2,TGTGCCTGGAGGGACAGACCGATTGGGGGCTACACCTTC,CAWRDRPIGGYTF
.,TRBV29-1,.,TRBJ1-1,TGCAGCGCTGGTACCAGGGGAGAGACTGAAGCTTTCTTT,CSAGTRGETEAFF
TRBD2,TRBV30,many,TRBJ2-3,TGTGCCTGGACTAGCGGGGGGGCTGGAGATACGCAGTATTTT,CAWTSGGAGDTQYF
.,TRBV24-1,few,TRBJ2-7,TGTGCCACCAGTGACCGGGACCGGTCCTACGAGCAGTACTTC,CATSDRDRSYEQYF
TRBD2,TRBV5-1,.,TRBJ2-3,TGCGCCAGCAGCTGGGCGAAGCGGGGGGGAACTAGCACAGATACGCAGTATTTT,CASSWAKRGGTSTDTQYF
.,TRBV2,many,TRBJ2-1,TGTGCCAGCAGACTGCTGAGATCCTACAATGAGCAGTTCTTC,CASRLLRSYNEQFF
.,TRBV5-1,few,TRBJ1-2,TGTGCCAGCAGCGTAGACACAGCTAACTATGGCTACACCTTC,CASSVDTANYGYTF
.,TRBV7-9,.,TRBJ1-2,TGTGCCAGCAGCTTATTGGGCGAGGTGGAGGGCTACACCTTC,CASSLLGEVEGYTF
.,TRBV6-6,few,TRBJ2-3,TGTGCCAGCAGTTACGGTCGGGCAGGGTCAGATACGCAGTATTTT,CASSYGRAGSDTQYF
.,TRBV20-1,many,TRBJ2-6,TGCAGTGCTCCCCGTAGTTGGGGCCCGGACTCTGGGGCCAACGTCCTGACTTTC,CSAPRSWGPDSGANVLTF
TRBD1,TRBV19,.,TRBJ1-5,TGTGCCAGTAGTATCTGGACAGGGATGGGCAATCAGCCCCAGCATTTT,CASSIWTGMGNQPQHF
.,TRBV2,many,TRBJ2-1,TGTGCCAGCAGGGGCATGTGGCGACTTTACAATGAGCAGTTCTTC,CASRGMWRLYNEQFF
TRBD1,TRBV13,few,TRBJ1-4,TGTGCCAGCAGCTTAGGCCGGGGACAGGAAGGCGAAAAACTGTTTTTT,CASSLGRGQEGEKLFF
TRBD1,TRBV5-1,.,TRBJ1-2,TGCGCCAGCAGCTCGGGACAGGGTATGAATGGCTACACCTTC,CASSSGQGMNGYTF
.,TRBV6-1,.,TRBJ1-1,TGTGCCAGCGGGTTAACAAGGGTAGCTTTCTTT,CASGLTRVAFF
TRBD1,TRBV12-3/TRBV12-4,.,TRBJ1-4,TGTGCCAGCAGTTGGCAGGGGGTAGATGAAAAACTGTTTTTT,CASSWQGVDEKLFF
.,TRBV14,.,TRBJ2-3,TGTGCCAGCAGCCAAGTGAGAGGAGATAGCACAGATACGCAGTATTTT,CASSQVRGDSTDTQYF
.,TRBV11-2,few,TRBJ2-1,TGTGCCAGCAGCGGAGGGGGGGGGGCCCTGAATGAGCAGTTCTTC,CASSGGGGALNEQFF